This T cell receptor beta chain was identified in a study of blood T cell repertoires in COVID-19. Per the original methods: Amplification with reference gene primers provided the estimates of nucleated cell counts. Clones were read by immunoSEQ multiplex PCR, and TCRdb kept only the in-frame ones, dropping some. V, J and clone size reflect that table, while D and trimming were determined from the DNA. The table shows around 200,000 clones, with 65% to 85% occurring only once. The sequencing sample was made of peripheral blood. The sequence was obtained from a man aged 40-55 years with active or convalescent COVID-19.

The CDR3 DNA follows: TGTGCCAGCAGTTTGGGGGGTGGAAACACCATATATTTT. Encoded protein: CASSLGGGNTIYF. The V call is TRBV28, the J call TRBJ1-3, with a weak D call TRBD1 (5 bases). CDR3 length: 13 residues. Germline V gene data show CDR1 as MDHEN and CDR2 as SYDVKM. Trimming removed 3 bases at V and 3 bases at J, with 6 bases between.